This T cell receptor beta chain derives from a study of cytomegalovirus exposure and HLA in healthy donors. On the study more broadly: Among the roughly 400 genotyped donors, 65% to 85% were placed in the Caucasian-associated ancestry cluster. Study-wide points: When analyzed later, the rates of TCR association showed variation by HLA locus, with DRB1 the most and HLA-C the fewest.

Notes on this clone: Its target is unknown.

The CDR3 extends over 15 amino acids. The V end was cut by 4 bases, the J end by 8 bases, with 17 bases between. Germline V gene lookup returns CDR1 SGHAT and CDR2 FQNNGV. PCR primers comprised 60 Vbeta and 13 Jbeta primers. TCRdb's copy holds only in-frame clones and misses some; the assay was immunoSEQ multiplex PCR. The table lists roughly 180,000 clones, around 76% of them singletons. This chain joins TRBV11-2 and TRBJ1-4; a possible D gene is TRBD1 (6 bases). This TCR came from a woman in her thirties in good health and CMV-seropositive. The specimen sequenced was PBMCs. CDR3 region: CASSSTTGRGEKLFF. The CDR3 DNA reads TGTGCCAGCAGCTCTACTACAGGGAGAGGAGAAAAACTGTTTTTT.